A single sample gave rise to the 7 T cell receptor beta chains below, sequenced in a study of blood T cell repertoires in COVID-19. Assay used: immunoSEQ multiplex PCR; TCRdb lists only in-frame clones, some missing. The sample has 200,000 to 250,000 clones, roughly 86% seen once; the top ten hold 10%. Sample: PBMCs or T cells enriched from blood (not recorded which). The receptors come from a man in his late teens or twenties with acute COVID-19.

The count of this clone is one. J is TRBJ2-1 and V is TRBV14; a weak D match, TRBD1 (6 bases). This CDR3 is 12 amino acids long. Per the germline V gene, CDR1 is SGHDN and CDR2 is FVKESK. Trimming removed 3 bases at V and 12 bases at J, with 12 bases between. CDR3: CASSQVGDTQFF. The CDR3 DNA reads TGTGCCAGCAGCCAGGTTGGGGACACGCAGTTCTTC. The full variable domain, completed using reference TRBV14 and TRBJ2-1, is EAGVTQFPSHSVIEKGQTVTLRCDPISGHDNLYWYRRVMGKEIKFLLHFVKESKQDESGMPNNRFLAERTGGTYSTLKVQPAELEDSGVYFCASSQVGDTQFFGPGTRLTVL.

The chain joins TRBV6-2 or TRBV6-3 to TRBJ2-2; 7 bases line up with TRBD2. V lost 2 bases and J lost 4; bases outside the gene matches: 4. This CDR3 has 15 residues. Germline V gene sequence: CDR1 MNHEY, CDR2 SVGEGT. The CDR3 is CASSYAGRGTGELFF. CDR3 coding DNA: TGTGCCAGCAGTTACGCAGGGAGGGGCACCGGGGAGCTGTTTTTT.

This clone was detected once. The chain couples TRBV28 to TRBJ1-4, with D perhaps TRBD1 (6 bases). The CDR3 is 14 amino acids. V was cut by 1 base and J by 3 bases, with 6 bases left in between. CDR1 is MDHEN and CDR2 is SYDVKM in the germline V gene. The CDR3 reads CASSLSGANEKLFF. CDR3 in DNA: TGTGCCAGCAGTTTATCAGGGGCTAATGAAAAACTGTTTTTT.

The rearrangement joins TRBV7-8 to TRBJ2-3; TRBD1 might be the D (6 bases). The germline gives CDR1 SGHVS, CDR2 FQNEAQ. Deletions cut 7 bases from V and 0 bases from J, with 17 bases between. The CDR3 runs to 16 residues. DNA for the CDR3: TGTGCCAGCACTCAACAGGGTTTTATGAGCACAGATACGCAGTATTTT. Translated: CASTQQGFMSTDTQYF.

This chain links TRBV10-3 with TRBJ2-1; D is unresolved. V gave up 0 bases and J gave up 7 bases, with 13 bases separating them. CDR1 is ENHRY, CDR2 SYGVKD, per germline. This CDR3 region has 15 residues. The CDR3 coding sequence is TGTGCCATCAGTGAGTCGGAACAGCCCTGGAATGAGCAGTTCTTC. This sequence encodes CAISESEQPWNEQFF.

This chain uses TRBV12-5 with TRBJ2-5; no definite D call. The V gene's germline CDR1 is LGHNT and CDR2 FRNRAP. Between the trimmed V and J ends, which lost 4 bases and 4 bases, there was a span of 4 bases. The CDR3 totals 11 residues. Here the CDR3 DNA reads TGTGCTAGTGGTTCCCTAGAGACCCAGTACTTC. As protein: CASGSLETQYF.

The gene calls are TRBV7-9 and TRBJ1-1; the match to TRBD1 covers 7 bases. This CDR3 is built from 14 residues. V gave up 4 bases and J gave up 5 bases; unmatched junction bases: 7. Germline V gene data show CDR1 as SEHNR and CDR2 as FQNEAQ (reference sequence). CDR3 sequence (DNA): TGTGCCAGCAGCTACGGGACAGAGGGAACTGAAGCTTTCTTT. Its protein is CASSYGTEGTEAFF.